The rows below give T cell receptor beta chains drawn from one sample of a study of blood T cell repertoires in COVID-19. Generated by immunoSEQ multiplex PCR, the TCRdb table keeps only in-frame clones and is missing some. The table lists about 180,000 clones, less than 90% of them singletons. Specimen: peripheral blood. Receptors were obtained from a man in his 70s with active or convalescent COVID-19. The CDR3 runs from the conserved cysteine through the conserved F or W. The D gene is left open where the match is weak. Rows give clone size only sometimes, using once, few, many, or a class for an expanded clone.

v_call	clone_size	j_call	d_call	cdr3_aa	cdr3_nt
TRBV4-3	.	TRBJ1-4	TRBD1	CASSRRGQGGEKLFF	TGCGCCAGCAGCCGCCGGGGACAGGGAGGTGAAAAACTGTTTTTT
TRBV28	few	TRBJ1-4	.	CASNSGTGNEKLFF	TGTGCCAGCAATAGCGGGACCGGTAATGAAAAACTGTTTTTT
TRBV11-2	.	TRBJ2-3	TRBD2	CASSPGLGVTQYF	TGTGCCAGCAGTCCCGGACTAGGTGTTACGCAGTATTTT
TRBV5-4	.	TRBJ1-4	.	CASSHGGGSANEKLFF	TGTGCCAGCAGCCATGGGGGGGGTTCAGCTAATGAAAAACTGTTTTTT
TRBV19	.	TRBJ1-1	TRBD1	CASSTWPGGRTEAFF	TGTGCCAGTAGTACCTGGCCAGGGGGCCGAACTGAAGCTTTCTTT
TRBV3-1/TRBV3-2	.	TRBJ1-1	.	CASSTGGTPAPEAFF	TGTGCCAGCAGCACGGGTGGGACACCGGCCCCTGAAGCTTTCTTT
TRBV19	.	TRBJ1-1	TRBD1	CASSQQGAIMNTEAFF	TGTGCCAGTAGTCAACAGGGGGCGATTATGAACACTGAAGCTTTCTTT
TRBV7-2	.	TRBJ2-3	.	CASSSGVPGTDTQYF	TGTGCCAGCAGCTCCGGGGTCCCCGGCACAGATACGCAGTATTTT
TRBV5-1	few	TRBJ1-5	.	CASSSTGGGNQPQHF	TGCGCCAGCAGCTCGACAGGAGGTGGTAATCAGCCCCAGCATTTT
TRBV18	.	TRBJ1-1	TRBD1	CASSPPGTGNTEAFF	TGTGCCAGCTCACCGCCCGGGACAGGGAACACTGAAGCTTTCTTT
TRBV28	.	TRBJ1-5	TRBD1	CASSLPQGAGGNQPQHF	TGTGCCAGCAGTTTACCCCAGGGGGCAGGTGGCAATCAGCCCCAGCATTTT
TRBV11-3	.	TRBJ2-2	TRBD1	CASSSRQGATGELFF	TGTGCCAGCAGCTCCCGACAGGGGGCCACCGGGGAGCTGTTTTTT
TRBV19	.	TRBJ2-2	.	CASCRVQNTGELFF	TGTGCCAGTTGCAGGGTGCAAAACACCGGGGAGCTGTTTTTT
TRBV7-9	.	TRBJ2-7	TRBD2	CASSLGRGLYEQYF	TGTGCCAGCAGCCTAGGGAGGGGACTCTACGAGCAGTACTTC
TRBV27	.	TRBJ2-3	.	CASSLRGLATDTQYF	TGTGCCAGCAGCCTCCGCGGGCTAGCCACAGATACGCAGTATTTT
TRBV11-2	.	TRBJ2-3	TRBD2	CASSPAGLAGGTDTQYF	TGTGCCAGCAGCCCGGCGGGGCTAGCGGGAGGGACAGATACGCAGTATTTT
TRBV9	.	TRBJ1-1	TRBD1	CASSVAYRGMNTEAFF	TGTGCCAGCAGCGTAGCCTACAGGGGAATGAACACTGAAGCTTTCTTT
TRBV27	.	TRBJ2-1	TRBD2	CASSLLAGGFYEQFF	TGTGCCAGCAGTCTCCTAGCGGGGGGTTTTTATGAGCAGTTCTTC
TRBV6-5	.	TRBJ1-2	TRBD1	CASRGQGEDGYTF	TGTGCCAGCAGAGGACAGGGGGAGGATGGCTACACCTTC
TRBV20-1	.	TRBJ2-1	.	CSASSGAHYNEQFF	TGCAGTGCTAGTAGTGGGGCCCACTACAATGAGCAGTTCTTC
TRBV9	.	TRBJ2-5	TRBD2	CASSVAPSGSVTQYF	TGTGCCAGCAGCGTCGCCCCTAGCGGGAGCGTGACCCAGTACTTC
TRBV18	.	TRBJ1-6	TRBD1	CASSPSQGALGNSPLHF	TGTGCCAGCTCACCTAGTCAGGGGGCGCTTGGTAATTCACCCCTCCACTTT
TRBV19	once	TRBJ2-2	TRBD1	CASSTTGGNTGELFF	TGTGCCAGTAGTACTACAGGGGGCAACACCGGGGAGCTGTTTTTT
TRBV19	once	TRBJ2-7	TRBD1	CASSMIGDRGHEQYF	TGTGCCAGTAGTATGATCGGGGACAGGGGCCACGAGCAGTACTTC
TRBV11-2	.	TRBJ1-1	.	CASTGALRDTEAFF	TGTGCCAGCACCGGAGCCCTGAGGGACACTGAAGCTTTCTTT
TRBV6-5	.	TRBJ2-7	TRBD1	CAHSRARGRPHEQYF	TGTGCCCACTCAAGGGCCAGGGGGCGCCCCCACGAGCAGTACTTC
TRBV6-2/TRBV6-3	.	TRBJ1-5	.	CASSYSRGTGQPQHF	TGTGCCAGCAGTTACAGCAGAGGCACAGGACAGCCCCAGCATTTT
TRBV19	.	TRBJ1-2	.	CASSSFAGIAYGYTF	TGTGCCAGTAGTTCGTTTGCGGGGATCGCCTATGGCTACACCTTC
TRBV5-4	.	TRBJ2-2	TRBD1	CASSTPGQDTGELFF	TGTGCCAGCAGCACCCCGGGACAGGACACCGGGGAGCTGTTTTTT
TRBV28	once	TRBJ1-5	TRBD1	CASSPSGGGNQPQHF	TGTGCCAGCAGCCCCTCAGGGGGCGGCAATCAGCCCCAGCATTTT
TRBV19	few	TRBJ2-1	TRBD2	CASRAGLAGYNEQFF	TGTGCCAGTAGGGCGGGGCTAGCGGGATACAATGAGCAGTTCTTC
TRBV3-1/TRBV3-2	.	TRBJ2-1	TRBD2	CASSQVAGPYDEQFF	TGTGCCAGCAGCCAAGTAGCGGGACCCTATGATGAGCAGTTCTTC
TRBV9	.	TRBJ2-7	.	CASSTRGHGLAEQYF	TGTGCCAGCAGCACAAGGGGACACGGACTGGCCGAGCAGTACTTC
TRBV27	.	TRBJ1-2	TRBD1	CASRLTLGTGGLSGYTF	TGTGCCAGCAGACTTACCCTGGGGACAGGGGGCCTCTCAGGCTACACCTTC
TRBV4-1	.	TRBJ1-1	.	CASSIQGVDTEAFF	TGCGCCAGCAGCATTCAGGGCGTTGACACTGAAGCTTTCTTT
TRBV6-5	.	TRBJ1-6	TRBD1	CASSRDRAHNSPLHF	TGTGCCAGCAGTAGGGACAGGGCCCATAATTCACCCCTCCACTTT
TRBV7-8	.	TRBJ1-1	TRBD1	CASSAQGRLSREAFF	TGTGCCAGCAGCGCACAGGGGCGCCTCTCGAGGGAAGCTTTCTTT
TRBV7-2	.	TRBJ2-5	.	CASSFTAEETQYF	TGTGCCAGCAGCTTCACAGCGGAAGAGACCCAGTACTTC
TRBV15	.	TRBJ1-1	TRBD1	CATSRGQRIMNTEAFF	TGTGCCACCAGCAGGGGACAGCGAATAATGAACACTGAAGCTTTCTTT
TRBV28	.	TRBJ1-4	.	CASSPGGGPNEKLFF	TGTGCCAGCAGCCCTGGGGGGGGCCCCAATGAAAAACTGTTTTTT
TRBV25-1	.	TRBJ2-1	TRBD2	CASSVASGGEYNEQFF	TGTGCCAGCAGTGTGGCTAGCGGGGGGGAATACAATGAGCAGTTCTTC
TRBV5-1	.	TRBJ2-1	TRBD2	CASSPNLAGESEQFF	TGCGCCAGCAGCCCAAACCTAGCGGGAGAAAGTGAGCAGTTCTTC
TRBV6-1	.	TRBJ1-3	TRBD1	CASSFDRGRGNTIYF	TGTGCCAGCAGTTTCGACAGGGGGCGAGGAAACACCATATATTTT
TRBV11-2	.	TRBJ1-1	TRBD1	CASRSSRQGRGTEAFF	TGTGCCAGCAGATCCTCCCGACAGGGTAGGGGCACTGAAGCTTTCTTT
TRBV6-1	.	TRBJ2-5	.	CASSEARTAMSETQYF	TGTGCCAGCAGTGAAGCGAGGACAGCAATGTCGGAGACCCAGTACTTC
TRBV5-1	.	TRBJ2-7	TRBD1	CASSPQGQVKTYEQYF	TGCGCCAGCAGCCCCCAAGGACAGGTTAAGACCTACGAGCAGTACTTC
TRBV12-3/TRBV12-4	.	TRBJ1-2	TRBD1	CASSTRTGYGYTF	TGTGCCAGCAGTACCCGGACAGGCTATGGCTACACCTTC
TRBV7-2	.	TRBJ1-4	.	CASSLGVGGVWVF	TGTGCCAGCAGCTTAGGTGTAGGGGGGGTATGGGTTTTT
TRBV6-6	.	TRBJ1-3	TRBD1	CASSYSENRGHDTIYF	TGTGCCAGCAGTTACTCAGAGAACAGGGGGCATGACACCATATATTTT
TRBV28	.	TRBJ2-5	TRBD1	CASSFDRGARETQYF	TGTGCCAGCAGTTTCGACAGGGGGGCAAGAGAGACCCAGTACTTC
TRBV28	once	TRBJ2-1	TRBD2	CASSPWTSGSYNEQFF	TGTGCCAGCAGTCCTTGGACTAGCGGGAGCTACAATGAGCAGTTCTTC
TRBV7-9	.	TRBJ2-7	.	CASSLGGRLDYEQYF	TGTGCCAGCAGCTTAGGAGGAAGACTCGACTACGAGCAGTACTTC
TRBV5-4	.	TRBJ2-3	TRBD1	CASSDIARGRGDTQYF	TGTGCCAGCAGCGATATCGCCAGGGGGCGCGGAGATACGCAGTATTTT
TRBV11-2	.	TRBJ2-2	.	CASRFTSWDTGELFF	TGTGCCAGCAGATTTACTAGCTGGGACACCGGGGAGCTGTTTTTT
TRBV18	.	TRBJ2-7	TRBD1	CASSPGTGEYYEQYF	TGTGCCAGCTCACCGGGGACAGGGGAGTACTACGAGCAGTACTTC